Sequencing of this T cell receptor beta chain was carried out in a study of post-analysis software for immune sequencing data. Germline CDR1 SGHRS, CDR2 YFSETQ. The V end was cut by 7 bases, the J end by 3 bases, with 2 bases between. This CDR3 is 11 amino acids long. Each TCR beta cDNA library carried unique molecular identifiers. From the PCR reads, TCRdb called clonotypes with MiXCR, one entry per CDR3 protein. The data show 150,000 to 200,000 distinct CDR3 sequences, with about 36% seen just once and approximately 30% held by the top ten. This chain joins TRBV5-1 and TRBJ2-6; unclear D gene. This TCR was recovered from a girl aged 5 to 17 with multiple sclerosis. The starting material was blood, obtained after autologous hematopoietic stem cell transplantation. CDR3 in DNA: TGCGCCAGCCATGGGGCCAACGTCCTGACTTTC. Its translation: CASHGANVLTF.